Shown below are 15 T cell receptor beta chains from a single sample sequenced in a study of cytomegalovirus exposure and HLA in healthy donors. The PCR was carried out with 60 Vbeta primers and 13 Jbeta primers. Sequencing used immunoSEQ multiplex PCR; TCRdb keeps in-frame clones, though not all of them. The repertoire holds about 160,000 clones, with roughly 80% as singletons. The specimen was PBMCs. Source of these receptors: a female donor in good health and CMV-seronegative.

V gene TRBV6-6 combines with J gene TRBJ1-3; tentative D call: TRBD1 (6 bases). This CDR3 is 14 amino acids long. The germline CDR1 and CDR2 sequences are MNHNY and SVGAGI (reference sequence). V dropped 6 bases and J dropped 2 bases, with 11 bases sitting between them. The CDR3 protein is CASSLQGTGNTIYF. The CDR3, as DNA: TGTGCCAGCAGCTTACAGGGCACTGGAAACACCATATATTTT.

The chain has TRBV4-1 and TRBJ2-1, with 7 positions matching TRBD2. The ends lost 6 bases at V and 1 base at J; junction bases unmatched: 6. Per germline, CDR1 MGHRA and CDR2 YSYEKL. This CDR3 is 15 amino acids long. CDR3 residues: CASRPDGGSYNEQFF. As DNA, the CDR3 is TGCGCCAGCAGGCCGGACGGGGGGTCCTACAATGAGCAGTTCTTC.

The chain combines TRBV7-2 with TRBJ2-3; the match to TRBD2 covers 7 bases. J was trimmed by 0 bases and V by 5 bases; bases with no gene match: 8. From germline, CDR1 is SGHTA and CDR2 FQGNSA. CDR3 length: 16 amino acids. This chain's CDR3 is CASSRSLAESTDTQYF. DNA for the CDR3: TGTGCCAGCAGCCGTTCGCTAGCGGAGAGCACAGATACGCAGTATTTT.

The chain has TRBV4-3 and TRBJ1-1; TRBD1 matches at 7 bases. Looked up from germline, CDR1 is LGHNA and CDR2 is YSLEER. The length of the CDR3 is 14 residues. Germline trimming cut 4 bases from V and 1 base from J; bases unmatched to any gene: 3. CDR3 protein: CASSLGTANTEAFF. In nucleotides, the CDR3 is TGCGCCAGCAGCCTAGGGACAGCGAACACTGAAGCTTTCTTT.

This clone was recorded once. The chain uses TRBV28 and TRBJ2-2; 7 bases are a match to TRBD1. The V gene's germline CDR1 is MDHEN and CDR2 SYDVKM. The V segment lost 5 bases and the J segment 2 bases; nucleotides outside the gene matches: 8. This CDR3 is 16 amino acids long. In DNA, the CDR3 is TGTGCCAGCAGTGACTACAGGGGAGCCAACACCGGGGAGCTGTTTTTT. This translates into CASSDYRGANTGELFF.

This clone was found once. The chain has TRBV6-5 and TRBJ1-2; D might be TRBD1 (5 bases). This CDR3 spans 13 amino acids. V shed 8 bases and J shed 5 bases, with 15 bases lying between them. CDR1 is MNHEY, CDR2 SVGAGI, per germline. CDR3 region: CASGGLGGYGYTF. The CDR3 bases are TGTGCCAGCGGGGGACTGGGTGGGTATGGCTACACCTTC.

This chain uses TRBV29-1 with TRBJ1-5; 7 positions agree with TRBD1. V gave up 6 bases and J gave up 4 bases; unmatched junction bases: 6. This CDR3 is 13 amino acids long. CDR1 and CDR2 (germline): SQVTM, ANQGSEA. The CDR3 loop is CSVAPDRNQPQHF. In nucleotides, the CDR3 is TGCAGCGTCGCCCCGGACAGGAATCAGCCCCAGCATTTT.

The J gene is TRBJ2-6, the V gene TRBV9; D perhaps matches TRBD2 (5 bases). The CDR3 totals 18 residues. Germline V CDR1 and CDR2: SGDLS, YYNGEE. The germline V and J ends were trimmed by 0 bases and 1 base, with 14 bases remaining between them. The CDR3 protein is CASSVAFPSGSGANVLTF. CDR3 bases: TGTGCCAGCAGCGTAGCGTTCCCGTCGGGGTCTGGGGCCAACGTCCTGACTTTC.

This clone is a singleton in its sample. This chain connects TRBV9 to TRBJ1-1; D is perhaps TRBD1 (6 bases). Trimming took 0 bases from V and 0 from J, leaving 9 bases between them. CDR3 length: 15 amino acids. Germline CDR1 and CDR2: SGDLS and YYNGEE. The CDR3 bases are TGTGCCAGCAGCGTAGAGGACAGCATGAACACTGAAGCTTTCTTT. This translates into CASSVEDSMNTEAFF.

The chain couples TRBV6-6 to TRBJ2-5, with 13 positions matching TRBD2. The J call may not be correct, given that the DNA end is closer to TRBJ2-7. Germline V lookup: CDR1 MNHNY, CDR2 SVGAGI (reference sequence). The CDR3 covers 16 residues. CDR3 DNA sequence: TGTGCCAGCAAAGGTGGGACTAGCGGGACCCCCTACGAGCAGTACTTC. This gives the protein CASKGGTSGTPYEQYF.

This clone was counted between two and nine times. The chain combines TRBV2 with TRBJ1-6, with a tentative D call TRBD1 (6 bases). CDR1 is SNHLY and CDR2 is FYNNEI in the germline V gene. Trimming took off 4 bases at V and 6 bases at J, with 16 bases between the two ends. CDR3 size: 16 residues. The CDR3 bases are TGTGCCAGCAGTGTTCGGTCAGGGGTCCGTAATTCACCCCTCCACTTT. Amino acids: CASSVRSGVRNSPLHF.

The chain employs TRBV7-9 and TRBJ2-1, with D perhaps matching TRBD2 (5 bases). The CDR3 is made up of 13 amino acids. The germline V gene encodes CDR1 SEHNR and CDR2 FQNEAQ (reference sequence). The V end lost 8 bases, the J end lost 7 bases, and 15 bases lay between the germline ends. CDR3 sequence (DNA): TGTGCCAGCCAACCCCCGTCGGGGAATGAGCAGTTCTTC. The encoded protein is CASQPPSGNEQFF.

The chain joins TRBV27 to TRBJ2-7, with 9 bases matching TRBD1. V lost 0 bases, J lost 5 bases, and 5 bases stayed unmatched. The CDR3 loop spans 15 amino acids. The germline V gene encodes CDR1 MNHEY and CDR2 SMNVEV (reference sequence). CDR3 in amino acids: CASSLSGTGRHEQYF. CDR3 bases: TGTGCCAGCAGTTTATCCGGGACAGGGAGACACGAGCAGTACTTC.

V is TRBV28 and J is TRBJ2-5, with D possibly TRBD1 on 6 matching bases. From germline, CDR1 is MDHEN and CDR2 SYDVKM. Between the trimmed V and J ends, which lost 4 bases and 5 bases, there was a span of 20 bases. This CDR3 has 16 residues. The CDR3: CASSSPGGGRRETQYF. CDR3 DNA sequence: TGTGCCAGCAGTTCCCCTGGGGGCGGGCGAAGGGAGACCCAGTACTTC.

This chain links TRBV2 with TRBJ1-5, with a weak D call TRBD1 (6 bases). V was clipped by 7 bases and J by 3 bases, with 10 bases between them. The length of the CDR3 is 13 residues. In germline, CDR1 is SNHLY, CDR2 FYNNEI. The CDR3 sequence: CASKDRFNQPQHF. DNA for the CDR3: TGTGCCAGCAAAGACAGGTTCAATCAGCCCCAGCATTTT.